Detailed here is one T cell receptor beta chain. This record belongs to a study of technical replicates of blood from several donors. Looked up from germline, CDR1 is LNHDA and CDR2 is SQIVND (reference sequence). Unmatched junction bases numbered 4, after V lost 5 bases and J lost 5 bases. The CDR3 contains 13 residues. The protocol was immunoSEQ multiplex PCR, while the TCRdb copy is restricted to in-frame clones and leaves out a portion. This table holds about 97,000 clones, under 96% found once. The sequenced material came from T cells isolated from PBMCs. The chain combines TRBV19 with TRBJ2-5; 8 bases are shared with TRBD1. The source of this sequence is a human donor in good health. This chain's CDR3 is CASSPQGAETQYF. DNA for the CDR3: TGTGCCAGTAGTCCCCAGGGGGCGGAGACCCAGTACTTC.